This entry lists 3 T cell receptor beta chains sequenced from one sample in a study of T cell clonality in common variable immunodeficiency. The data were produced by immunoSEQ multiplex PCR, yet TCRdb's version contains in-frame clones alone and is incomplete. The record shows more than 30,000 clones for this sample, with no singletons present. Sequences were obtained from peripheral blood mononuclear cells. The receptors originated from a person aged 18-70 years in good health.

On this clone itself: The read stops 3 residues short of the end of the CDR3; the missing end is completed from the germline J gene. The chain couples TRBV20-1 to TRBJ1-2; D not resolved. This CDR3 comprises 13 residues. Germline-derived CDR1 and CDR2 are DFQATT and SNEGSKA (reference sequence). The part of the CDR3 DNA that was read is TGCAGTGCTAGAGATCTCCTGGCAGATACC. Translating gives CSARDLLADT. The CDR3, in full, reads CSARDLLADTYTF.

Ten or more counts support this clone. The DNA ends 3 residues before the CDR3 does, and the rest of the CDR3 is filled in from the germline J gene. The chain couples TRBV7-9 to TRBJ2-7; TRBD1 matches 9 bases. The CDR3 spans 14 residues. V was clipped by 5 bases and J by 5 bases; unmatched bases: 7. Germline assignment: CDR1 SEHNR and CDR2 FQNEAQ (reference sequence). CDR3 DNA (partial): TGTGCCAGCAGCCCTCGGACAGGGGACAACGAG. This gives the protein CASSPRTGDNE. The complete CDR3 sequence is CASSPRTGDNEQYF.

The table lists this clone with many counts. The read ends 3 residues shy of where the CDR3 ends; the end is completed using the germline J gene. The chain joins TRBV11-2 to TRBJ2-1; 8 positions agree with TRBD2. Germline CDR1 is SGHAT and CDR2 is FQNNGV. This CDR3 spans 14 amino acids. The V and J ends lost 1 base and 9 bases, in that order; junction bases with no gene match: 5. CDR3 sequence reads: CASSLGTSRSEQFF. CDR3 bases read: TGTGCCAGCAGCTTAGGGACTAGCAGGAGTGAG.